These T cell receptor beta chains were read from a single sample in a study of T cell responses to AZD1222 COVID-19 vaccine. Assay: immunoSEQ multiplex PCR; the TCRdb copy retains only in-frame clones and omits some. The sample includes more than 150,000 clones, approximately 92% seen only once; the top ten take 10%. This specimen consisted of peripheral blood, obtained on day 0 of AZD1222 vaccination. All receptors come from an adult in good health. The conserved cysteine and the conserved F or W are not part of the CDR3 here. Each record gives: V gene, J gene, CDR3 protein.

TRBV2,TRBJ1-1,ASSVGQRANTEAF
TRBV4-2,TRBJ2-1,ASSLRLVRGNEQF
TRBV2,TRBJ2-7,ASREDRGEQY
TRBV3-1/TRBV3-2,TRBJ1-4,ASSLGGGEKLF
TRBV5-1,TRBJ2-7,ASSLGGQGPIYEQY
TRBV4-1,TRBJ2-3,ASSRLMRERGSTHTQY
TRBV5-8,TRBJ1-2,ASSPGPDTGGYT
TRBV7-2,TRBJ2-1,AEKSGGARNEQF
TRBV19,TRBJ1-1,ASSIDRRPRGAF
TRBV28,TRBJ1-5,ASSLGGAKYFLVSQPQH
TRBV19,TRBJ1-2,ASTSLRTAYGYT
TRBV7-9,TRBJ1-1,ASSFQELNTEAF
TRBV7-2,TRBJ2-2,ASSSVGRLNTGELF
TRBV19,TRBJ1-6,ASSIDSRQGLISPLH
TRBV30,TRBJ1-1,AWSEQGRTEAF
TRBV2,TRBJ1-1,ASRLGGNTEAF
TRBV3-1/TRBV3-2,TRBJ2-7,ASSQERWSGGSEQY
TRBV9,TRBJ1-1,ASSDNTEAF
TRBV5-6,TRBJ2-7,ASSFVEKTGEQY
TRBV9,TRBJ2-1,ASSVASGGYNEQF
TRBV11-2,TRBJ2-5,ASSLQGTQETQY
TRBV27,TRBJ2-1,ASSWGTTNNEQF
TRBV7-9,TRBJ1-2,ASSLTGTTFNYGYT
TRBV7-2,TRBJ1-1,ASSSQGFNTEAF
TRBV12-3/TRBV12-4,TRBJ2-1,ASSRGHSDEQF
TRBV12-5,TRBJ2-5,ASGLATDGETQY
TRBV19,TRBJ2-3,ASTSGRPGTDTQY
TRBV19,TRBJ2-1,ASSIALYNEQF
TRBV27,TRBJ1-1,ASNIRFSKTEAF